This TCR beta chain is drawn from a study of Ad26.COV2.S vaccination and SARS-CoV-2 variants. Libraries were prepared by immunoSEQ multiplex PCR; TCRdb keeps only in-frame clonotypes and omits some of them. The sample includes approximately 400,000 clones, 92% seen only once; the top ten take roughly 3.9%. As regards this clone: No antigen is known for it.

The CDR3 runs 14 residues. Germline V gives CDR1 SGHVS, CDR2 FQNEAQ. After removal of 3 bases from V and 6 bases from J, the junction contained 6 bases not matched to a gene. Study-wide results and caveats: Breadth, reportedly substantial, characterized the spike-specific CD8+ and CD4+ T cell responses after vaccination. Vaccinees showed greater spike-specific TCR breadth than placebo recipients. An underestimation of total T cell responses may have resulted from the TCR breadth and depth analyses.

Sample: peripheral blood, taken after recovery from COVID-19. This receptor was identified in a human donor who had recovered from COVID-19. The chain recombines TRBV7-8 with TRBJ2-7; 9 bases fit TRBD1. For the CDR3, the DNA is TGTGCCAGCAGCTTCCGGGACAGGGCCCCCGAGCAGTACTTC. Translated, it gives CASSFRDRAPEQYF.